Below, 7 T cell receptor beta chains from the same sample are listed, as sequenced in a study of cytomegalovirus exposure and HLA in healthy donors. TCRdb's copy holds only in-frame clones and misses some; the assay was immunoSEQ multiplex PCR. The data show roughly 140,000 clones, approximately 91% seen once. Material for sequencing was PBMCs. The receptors shown here come from a man younger than 35 in good health and CMV-seronegative.

This clone was seen only a few times. The chain combines TRBV15 with TRBJ2-7; TRBD1 matches at 10 bases. V lost 4 bases, J lost 7 bases, and 13 bases stayed unmatched. Germline lookup yields CDR1 LNHNV and CDR2 YYDKDF (reference sequence). The CDR3 has 16 amino acids. The CDR3 spells CATSKTPGQGIREQYF. The DNA of the CDR3 is TGTGCCACCAGCAAGACTCCGGGACAGGGGATTAGAGAGCAGTACTTC.

The rearrangement joins TRBV10-3 to TRBJ2-6; no reliable D call. Trimming left V 4 bases short and J 4 bases short, with 5 bases between. There are 13 residues in the CDR3. Germline assignment: CDR1 ENHRY and CDR2 SYGVKD. CDR3 amino acids: CAISAPGANVLTF. CDR3 bases: TGTGCCATCAGTGCTCCCGGGGCCAACGTCCTGACTTTC.

The rearrangement joins TRBV6-4 to TRBJ2-7; 7 nucleotides agree with TRBD2. The J segment lost 4 bases and the V segment lost 6 bases, leaving 6 bases of the junction unmatched. The CDR3 has 13 amino acids. Germline CDR1 and CDR2: MRHNA and SNTAGT. CDR3 loop: CASSRLAGYEQYF. CDR3 DNA sequence: TGTGCCAGCAGCCGACTAGCTGGATACGAGCAGTACTTC.

The CDR3 protein is CASSQQGSGELFF. In DNA form, the CDR3 reads TGTGCCAGCAGTCAACAGGGTTCCGGGGAGCTGTTTTTT. The rearrangement joins TRBV27 to TRBJ2-2; D possibly corresponds to TRBD1 (6 bases). V dropped 5 bases and J dropped 6 bases, with 10 bases sitting between them. Germline V gene sequence: CDR1 MNHEY, CDR2 SMNVEV (reference sequence). This CDR3 is 13 amino acids long.

J is TRBJ2-7 and V is TRBV5-4; TRBD1 aligns across 11 bases. Looked up from germline, CDR1 is SGHNT and CDR2 is YYREEE (reference sequence). The CDR3 runs 15 residues. The V and J ends lost 4 bases and 4 bases, in that order; junction bases with no gene match: 7. CDR3 region: CASSRTGTGGYEQYF. Here the CDR3 DNA reads TGTGCCAGCAGCCGAACCGGGACAGGGGGGTACGAGCAGTACTTC.

A remark on this clone: A much bigger clone sits one base away, suggesting this may be a read error. V gene TRBV5-6 combines with J gene TRBJ2-1; 11 bases map to TRBD1. CDR3 length: 14 amino acids. Germline V gives CDR1 SGHDT, CDR2 YYEEEE. V dropped 3 bases and J dropped 6; count of bases not matched to a gene: 2. The CDR3 here is CASSYGTGGNEQFF. For the CDR3, the DNA is TGTGCCAGCAGCTACGGGACAGGGGGCAATGAGCAGTTCTTC. The full variable domain, completed using reference TRBV5-6 and TRBJ2-1, is DAGVTQSPTHLIKTRGQQVTLRCSPKSGHDTVSWYQQALGQGPQFIFQYYEEEERQRGNFPDRFSGHQFPNYSSELNVNALLLGDSALYLCASSYGTGGNEQFFGPGTRLTVL.

The CDR3 region has the DNA TGTGCCTGGAGCGCGGACAGGCAGTATGGCTACACCTTC. Protein: CAWSADRQYGYTF. This chain links TRBV30 with TRBJ1-2; 7 bases fit TRBD1. The ends lost 3 bases at V and 5 bases at J; junction bases unmatched: 6. Germline V gene sequence: CDR1 GTSNPN, CDR2 SVGIG (reference sequence). The CDR3 is 13 residues long.